This T cell receptor (beta chain) comes out of a study of T cells in Graves' hyperthyroidism and ophthalmopathy. At least ten counts were recorded for this clonotype. Antigen unknown. Study findings and constraints: Ophthalmopathy onset followed model prediction by a median roughly six months.

The CDR3 runs 15 residues. Germline V lookup: CDR1 LGHDT, CDR2 YNNKEL (reference sequence). V dropped 5 bases and J dropped 0 bases, with 11 bases sitting between them. Thyroid ultrasound and orbital computed tomography, with clinical symptoms and serum thyroxine and TRAb, informed diagnoses. Researchers took RNA transcripts and amplified the TCR beta CDR3 regions from them. HTBI primers were employed in a first-round RT-PCR of the TCR CDR3. TCRdb re-called the multiplex PCR reads with MiXCR, one entry per CDR3 protein. Here the sample spans 450,000 to 600,000 distinct CDR3 sequences, 15% to 20% being singletons.

The chain joins TRBV3-1 to TRBJ1-5; maybe TRBD1 (6 bases). Sequenced material: blood. This clonotype originated in a middle-aged man with Graves' ophthalmopathy. The CDR3 reads CASSIGTFSNQPQHF. The CDR3 coding sequence is TGTGCCAGCAGCATCGGGACATTTAGCAATCAGCCCCAGCATTTT.